A single sample gave rise to the 26 T cell receptor beta chains below, sequenced in a study of beta chain features in type 1 diabetes. Investigators reverse transcribed all isolated RNA, so they sequenced expressed TCRB transcripts. The repertoire was sequenced with immunoSEQ multiplex PCR; TCRdb's copy has only in-frame clones and lacks some. The sample has tens of thousands of clones; roughly 56% are singletons. What was sequenced was Tregs from blood. The receptors come from a woman aged 18-35 years in good health.

This clone was observed a handful of times. This chain uses TRBV4-1 with TRBJ2-3, with D possibly matching TRBD2 (6 bases). Trimming removed 5 bases at V and 5 bases at J, with 14 bases between. The length of the CDR3 is 14 residues. Per germline, CDR1 MGHRA and CDR2 YSYEKL. CDR3 in DNA: TGCGCCAGCAGCTATCGGGACTTTAAAGATACGCAGTATTTT. Translating gives CASSYRDFKDTQYF.

This clone was detected a few times. The chain joins TRBV5-1 to TRBJ2-2; D perhaps matches TRBD1 (5 bases). The CDR3 is 15 amino acids. The V and J ends lost 5 bases and 3 bases respectively, with 14 bases between them. Germline V CDR1 and CDR2: SGHRS, YFSETQ. The CDR3 is CASRRARADTGELFF. The CDR3 DNA is TGCGCCAGCAGAAGGGCCAGGGCCGACACCGGGGAGCTGTTTTTT.

The chain couples TRBV29-1 to TRBJ2-5, with D hard to call. V lost 6 bases and J lost 0, with 8 bases in between. Germline loops: CDR1 SQVTM, CDR2 ANQGSEA. The CDR3 loop spans 12 amino acids. CDR3 region: CSVQLNQETQYF. CDR3 DNA sequence: TGCAGCGTCCAGTTAAACCAAGAGACCCAGTACTTC.

The chain couples TRBV30 to TRBJ2-1; 12 bases match TRBD2. The CDR3 is 16 amino acids. Germline V CDR1 and CDR2: GTSNPN, SVGIG (reference sequence). J lost 6 bases, V lost 1 base, and 7 bases had no gene match. CDR3 bases: TGTGCCTGGAGTGGATGGACTAGCGGGATAGGCAATGAGCAGTTCTTC. It is translated as CAWSGWTSGIGNEQFF.

This sequence joins TRBV29-1 and TRBJ2-3, with D possibly being TRBD2 (5 bases). V dropped 3 bases and J dropped 4 bases, with 14 bases sitting between them. This CDR3 is built from 14 residues. The germline CDR1 and CDR2 sequences are SQVTM and ANQGSEA. The CDR3 DNA is TGCAGCGTTGAGAATGAGGGTGGAGCAGATACGCAGTATTTT. It codes for CSVENEGGADTQYF.

The J gene is TRBJ2-1, the V gene TRBV15; 11 bases agree with TRBD2. J gave up 0 bases and V 1 base, and 8 bases lay outside the gene matches. Germline V gives CDR1 LNHNV, CDR2 YYDKDF (reference sequence). CDR3 length equals 19 residues. DNA for the CDR3: TGTGCCACCAGCAGAGTCCTAGCGGGAGGAAGGAGCTCCTACAATGAGCAGTTCTTC. This sequence encodes CATSRVLAGGRSSYNEQFF.

This clone appeared a few times. This chain links TRBV6-4 with TRBJ2-3, with a tentative D call TRBD2 (6 bases). Germline CDR1 reads MRHNA; CDR2 reads SNTAGT. The CDR3 loop spans 14 amino acids. The germline V and J ends were trimmed by 6 bases and 4 bases, with 14 bases remaining between them. The CDR3 here is CASRVYGRPDTQYF. DNA for the CDR3: TGTGCCAGCAGGGTCTATGGGAGGCCAGATACGCAGTATTTT.

This clone was counted a few times. Other DNA variants within this sample encode the same CDR3. This chain uses TRBV5-1 with TRBJ1-5; no reliable D call. The CDR3 spans 15 residues. The V end lost 2 bases, the J end lost 4 bases, and 13 bases lay between the germline ends. Germline lookup yields CDR1 SGHRS and CDR2 YFSETQ. CDR3 protein: CASSFGGSGNQPQHF. The CDR3 nucleotides are TGCGCCAGCAGCTTTGGCGGGTCTGGGAATCAGCCCCAGCATTTT.

The chain carries TRBV5-1 and TRBJ2-7, with TRBD2 matching 9 bases. Germline assignment: CDR1 SGHRS and CDR2 YFSETQ. There are 15 residues in the CDR3. Trimming took 4 bases from V and 2 from J; bases not matched to a gene: 7. CDR3 sequence (DNA): TGCGCCAGCAGCAACGTAGCGGGAGTGGCCTACGAGCAGTACTTC. This encodes CASSNVAGVAYEQYF.

This chain uses TRBV9 with TRBJ2-5, with TRBD2 matching 7 bases. The germline CDR1 and CDR2 sequences are SGDLS and YYNGEE. The trim removed 0 bases at V and 5 bases at J, leaving 7 bases unmatched. The CDR3 covers 15 residues. In DNA, the CDR3 is TGTGCCAGCAGCGTAGGCGGCGGGAGCGGTGAGACCCAGTACTTC. It yields the protein CASSVGGGSGETQYF.

The genes are TRBV7-2 and TRBJ2-5, with 12 bases that match TRBD2. Judging by the DNA end, TRBJ2-7 fits better; the J call may be wrong. The CDR3 totals 16 residues. Germline CDR1 and CDR2: SGHTA and FQGNSA. The CDR3 loop reads CASSLLAGGFGHEQYF. The DNA of the CDR3 is TGTGCCAGCAGCTTACTAGCGGGAGGGTTCGGTCACGAGCAGTACTTC.

This clone has just a few counts. The gene calls are TRBV7-2 and TRBJ2-7; tentatively, D is TRBD2 (6 bases). The CDR3 runs 17 residues. Germline V gene sequence: CDR1 SGHTA, CDR2 FQGNSA. Trimming stripped 5 bases from V and 3 bases from J, with 23 bases between. The CDR3 loop is CASSTRRVVGQHYEQYF. The CDR3 DNA sequence: TGTGCCAGCAGCACAAGGAGGGTTGTGGGTCAGCACTACGAGCAGTACTTC.

This clone was counted a single time. The chain combines TRBV27 with TRBJ2-7; 7 nucleotides match TRBD1. This CDR3 comprises 15 residues. CDR1 is MNHEY and CDR2 is SMNVEV in the germline V gene (reference sequence). Losses at the gene ends were 4 bases for V and 3 bases for J; bases not matched to a gene: 9. The CDR3 DNA reads TGTGCCAGCAGTTCCTATTGGGACAGAGACTACGAGCAGTACTTC. The encoded protein is CASSSYWDRDYEQYF.

The chain joins TRBV11-3 to TRBJ2-1; no definite D call. V was trimmed by 1 base and J by 6 bases, leaving 7 bases between them. Germline V CDR1 and CDR2: SGHNT, YENEEA. The CDR3 spans 13 residues. The CDR3 loop is CASSLGVLNEQFF. In DNA form, the CDR3 reads TGTGCCAGCAGCTTAGGCGTCCTCAATGAGCAGTTCTTC.

The table lists this clone with a count of one. The genes are TRBV29-1 and TRBJ2-2; 7 bases agree with TRBD1. The V and J ends lost 6 bases and 4 bases, in that order; junction bases with no gene match: 5. Germline V CDR1 and CDR2: SQVTM, ANQGSEA. This CDR3 contains 13 residues. For the CDR3, the DNA is TGCAGCGTCGAAACAGGGGTCACCGGGGAGCTGTTTTTT. Residues: CSVETGVTGELFF.

The V call is TRBV18, the J call TRBJ2-7; TRBD1 is a possible D gene (6 bases). The CDR3 is made up of 15 amino acids. Deletions cut 0 bases from V and 4 bases from J, with 13 bases between. Germline V lookup: CDR1 KGHSH, CDR2 LQKENI. CDR3 DNA: TGTGCCAGCTCACCACCGTGGCAGGGGCGGTACGAGCAGTACTTC. Translating it yields CASSPPWQGRYEQYF.

This clone was seen more than once but under ten times. The V and J genes are TRBV18 and TRBJ2-1, with TRBD2 matching 9 bases. CDR3 length equals 19 residues. Germline lookup yields CDR1 KGHSH and CDR2 LQKENI. The trim removed 0 bases at V and 4 bases at J, leaving 13 bases unmatched. The CDR3 sequence: CASSPPVTSGRGPYNEQFF. In nucleotides, the CDR3 is TGTGCCAGCTCACCACCTGTGACTAGCGGACGGGGCCCATACAATGAGCAGTTCTTC. Full variable domain (rest looked up from reference TRBV18 and TRBJ2-1): NAGVMQNPRHLVRRRGQEARLRCSPMKGHSHVYWYRQLPEEGLKFMVYLQKENIIDESGMPKERFSAEFPKEGPSILRIQQVVRGDSAAYFCASSPPVTSGRGPYNEQFFGPGTRLTVL.

The chain couples TRBV5-5 to TRBJ2-3, with D tentatively TRBD2 (5 bases). This CDR3 comprises 14 residues. V was clipped by 0 bases and J by 6 bases, with 11 bases between them. Germline V gene lookup returns CDR1 SGHKS and CDR2 YYEKEE (reference sequence). CDR3 loop: CASSLEVAWDTQYF. The CDR3 DNA reads as TGTGCCAGCAGCTTGGAGGTAGCGTGGGATACGCAGTATTTT.

The CDR3: CASSGGGGGLGYGYTF. The CDR3 bases are TGTGCCAGCAGTGGGGGTGGGGGGGGATTGGGCTATGGCTACACCTTC. The chain uses TRBV28 and TRBJ1-2; a weak D match, TRBD1 (5 bases). CDR3 size: 16 residues. CDR1 and CDR2 from the germline V gene are MDHEN and SYDVKM. The V end lost 5 bases, the J end lost 4 bases, and 20 bases lay between the germline ends.

V and J are TRBV19 and TRBJ2-2; D unclear. The ends were cut back, 6 bases at V and 1 base at J, with 6 bases in the middle. The CDR3 is made up of 13 amino acids. Germline V CDR1 and CDR2: LNHDA, SQIVND (reference sequence). The CDR3 sequence is CASRAGNTGELFF. The DNA for the CDR3 is TGTGCCAGTAGGGCAGGGAACACCGGGGAGCTGTTTTTT. Full variable domain (missing parts from reference TRBV19 and TRBJ2-2): DGGITQSPKYLFRKEGQNVTLSCEQNLNHDAMYWYRQDPGQGLRLIYYSQIVNDFQKGDIAEGYSVSREKKESFPLTVTSAQKNPTAFYLCASRAGNTGELFFGEGSRLTVL.

The V gene is TRBV4-2, the J gene TRBJ1-1; D perhaps matches TRBD1 (6 bases). V lost 0 bases to trimming and J lost 1 base, with 15 bases between them. The germline gives CDR1 LGHNA, CDR2 YNFKEQ. CDR3 length: 17 amino acids. Written as DNA, the CDR3 is TGTGCCAGCAGCCAAGAACGAACAGGGTTCTGGAACACTGAAGCTTTCTTT. Its translation: CASSQERTGFWNTEAFF.

This rearrangement joins TRBV18 to TRBJ1-1, with a weak D call TRBD1 (6 bases). The CDR3 has 15 amino acids. Germline-derived CDR1 and CDR2 are KGHSH and LQKENI. V was cut by 1 base and J by 5 bases, with 14 bases left in between. CDR3 DNA sequence: TGTGCCAGCTCACCACAAACAGGGCTAGGAACTGAAGCTTTCTTT. This sequence encodes CASSPQTGLGTEAFF. The whole variable domain, remainder taken from reference TRBV18 and TRBJ1-1, is NAGVMQNPRHLVRRRGQEARLRCSPMKGHSHVYWYRQLPEEGLKFMVYLQKENIIDESGMPKERFSAEFPKEGPSILRIQQVVRGDSAAYFCASSPQTGLGTEAFFGQGTRLTVV.

The chain has TRBV7-3 and TRBJ1-1; a weak D match, TRBD1 (5 bases). Looked up from germline, CDR1 is SGHTA and CDR2 is FQGTGA. The CDR3 contains 14 residues. V gave up 1 base and J gave up 6 bases, with 12 bases separating them. Here the CDR3 reads CASSLSRDHAEAFF. CDR3 in DNA: TGTGCCAGCAGCTTAAGCAGGGATCACGCTGAAGCTTTCTTT.

The rearrangement links TRBV19 to TRBJ1-5; 7 bases fit TRBD1. CDR1 is LNHDA, CDR2 SQIVND, per germline (reference sequence). CDR3 length: 15 residues. Trimming cost V 6 bases and J 2 bases; bases outside gene matches: 7. This CDR3 is CASRSPTGRNQPQHF. The DNA for the CDR3 is TGTGCCAGTAGATCCCCGACAGGGCGCAATCAGCCCCAGCATTTT.

The gene calls are TRBV7-2 and TRBJ2-1, with 7 bases identical to TRBD1. The CDR3 is 15 residues long. J gave up 2 bases and V 3 bases, and 4 bases lay outside the gene matches. The V gene's germline CDR1 is SGHTA and CDR2 FQGNSA. This CDR3 reads CASSFAGTAYNEQFF. CDR3 nucleotides: TGTGCCAGCAGCTTTGCCGGGACAGCCTACAATGAGCAGTTCTTC.

This clone was counted a few times. The chain carries TRBV10-2 and TRBJ2-1, with 8 bases fitting TRBD2. The V segment lost 8 bases and the J segment 5 bases; nucleotides outside the gene matches: 8. Per the germline V gene, CDR1 is WSHSY and CDR2 is SAAADI. The CDR3 runs 14 residues. In DNA, the CDR3 is TGCGCCAGCGTGGTAGCGGGACCCAACAATGAGCAGTTCTTC. It translates to CASVVAGPNNEQFF.